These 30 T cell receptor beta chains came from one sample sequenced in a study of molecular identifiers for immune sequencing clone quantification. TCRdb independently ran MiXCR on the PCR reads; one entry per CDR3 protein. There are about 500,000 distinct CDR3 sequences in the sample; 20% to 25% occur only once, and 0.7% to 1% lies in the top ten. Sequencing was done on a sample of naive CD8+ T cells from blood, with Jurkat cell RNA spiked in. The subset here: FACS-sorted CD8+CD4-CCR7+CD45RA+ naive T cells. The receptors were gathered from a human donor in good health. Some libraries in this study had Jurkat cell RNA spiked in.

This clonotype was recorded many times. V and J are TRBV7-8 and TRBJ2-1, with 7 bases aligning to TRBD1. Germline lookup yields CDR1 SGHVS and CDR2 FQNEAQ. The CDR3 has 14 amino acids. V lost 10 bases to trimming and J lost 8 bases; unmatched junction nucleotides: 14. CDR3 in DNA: TGTGCCATATCCCCGATAAGACAGGGCGATGAGCAGTTCTTC. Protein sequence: CAISPIRQGDEQFF.

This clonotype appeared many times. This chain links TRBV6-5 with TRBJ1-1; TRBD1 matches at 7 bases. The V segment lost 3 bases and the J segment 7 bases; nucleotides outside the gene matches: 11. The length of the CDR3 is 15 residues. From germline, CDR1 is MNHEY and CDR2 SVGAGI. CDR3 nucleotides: TGTGCCAGCAGTTATCAAACACTCGGGACAGATGAAGCTTTCTTT. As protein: CASSYQTLGTDEAFF.

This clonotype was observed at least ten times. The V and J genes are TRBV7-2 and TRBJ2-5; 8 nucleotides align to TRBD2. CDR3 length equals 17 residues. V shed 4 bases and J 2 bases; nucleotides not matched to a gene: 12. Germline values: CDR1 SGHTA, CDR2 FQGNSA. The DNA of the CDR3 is TGTGCCAGCAGCTACGAGGTGATAGCGGGGCCTCAAGAGACCCAGTACTTC. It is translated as CASSYEVIAGPQETQYF.

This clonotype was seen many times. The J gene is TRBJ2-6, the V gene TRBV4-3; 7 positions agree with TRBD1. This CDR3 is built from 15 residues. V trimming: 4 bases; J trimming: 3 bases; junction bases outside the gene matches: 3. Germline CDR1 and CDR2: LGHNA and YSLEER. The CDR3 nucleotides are TGCGCCAGCAGCCTGACAGGGATTGGGGCCAACGTCCTGACTTTC. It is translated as CASSLTGIGANVLTF.

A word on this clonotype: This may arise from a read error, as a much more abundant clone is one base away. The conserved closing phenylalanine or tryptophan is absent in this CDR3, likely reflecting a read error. The CDR3 reads CASSQPGPGYEQYY. Written as DNA, the CDR3 is TGCGCCAGCAGCCAACCGGGACCTGGCTACGAGCAGTACTAC. The chain recombines TRBV4-1 with TRBJ2-7; tentatively, D is TRBD1 or TRBD2 (5 bases each). The CDR3 is 14 amino acids. Trimming pared 2 bases from V and 3 bases from J, leaving 11 bases between. In germline, CDR1 is MGHRA, CDR2 YSYEKL.

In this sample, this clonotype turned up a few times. The CDR3 DNA reads TGCAGCGTTGACGGCAGGCGGGGAGGCTACACCTTC. Translating gives CSVDGRRGGYTF. The chain employs TRBV29-1 and TRBJ1-2; D remains ambiguous. V dropped 3 bases and J dropped 8 bases, with 13 bases sitting between them. The CDR3 covers 12 residues. The germline CDR1 and CDR2 sequences are SQVTM and ANQGSEA. Complete variable domain (other parts from reference TRBV29-1 and TRBJ1-2): SAVISQKPSRDICQRGTSLTIQCQVDSQVTMMFWYRQQPGQSLTLIATANQGSEATYESGFVIDKFPISRPNLTFSTLTVSNMSPEDSSIYLCSVDGRRGGYTFGSGTRLTVV.

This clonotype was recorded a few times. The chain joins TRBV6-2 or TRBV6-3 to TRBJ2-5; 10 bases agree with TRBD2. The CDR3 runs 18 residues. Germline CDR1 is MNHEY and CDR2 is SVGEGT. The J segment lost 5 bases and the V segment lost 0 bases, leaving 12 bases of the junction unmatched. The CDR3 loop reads CASSYSLAGERTPETQYF. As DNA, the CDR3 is TGTGCCAGCAGTTACTCCCTAGCGGGAGAACGGACGCCCGAGACCCAGTACTTC.

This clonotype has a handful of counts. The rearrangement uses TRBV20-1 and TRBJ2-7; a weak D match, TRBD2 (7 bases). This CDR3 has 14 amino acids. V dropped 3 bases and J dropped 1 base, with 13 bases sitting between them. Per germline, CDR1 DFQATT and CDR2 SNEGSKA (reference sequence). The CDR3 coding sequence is TGCAGTGCTAGGGGGGCGGGAGCTTCCTACGAGCAGTACTTC. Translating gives CSARGAGASYEQYF.

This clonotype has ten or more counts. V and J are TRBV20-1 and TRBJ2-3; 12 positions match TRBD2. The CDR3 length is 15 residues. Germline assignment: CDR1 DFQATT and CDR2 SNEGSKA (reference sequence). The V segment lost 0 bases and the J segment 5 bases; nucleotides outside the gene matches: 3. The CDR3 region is CSARETSGSRDTQYF. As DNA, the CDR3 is TGCAGTGCTAGAGAGACTAGCGGGAGTCGAGATACGCAGTATTTT.

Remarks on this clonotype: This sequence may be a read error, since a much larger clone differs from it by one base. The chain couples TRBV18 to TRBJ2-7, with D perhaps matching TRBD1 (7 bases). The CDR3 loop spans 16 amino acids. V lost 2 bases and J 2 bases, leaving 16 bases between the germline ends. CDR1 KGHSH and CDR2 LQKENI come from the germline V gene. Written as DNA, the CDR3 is TGTGCCAGCTCACCATGGCAGGGGGGCAAGACCTACGAGCAGTACTTC. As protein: CASSPWQGGKTYEQYF.

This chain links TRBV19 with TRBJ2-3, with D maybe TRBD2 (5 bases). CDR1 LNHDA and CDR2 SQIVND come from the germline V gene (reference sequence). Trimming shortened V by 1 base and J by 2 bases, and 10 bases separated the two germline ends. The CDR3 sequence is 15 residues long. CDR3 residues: CASSIGLASTDTQYF. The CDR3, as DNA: TGTGCCAGTAGTATAGGTCTAGCTTCCACAGATACGCAGTATTTT. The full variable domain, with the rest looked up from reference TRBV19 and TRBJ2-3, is DGGITQSPKYLFRKEGQNVTLSCEQNLNHDAMYWYRQDPGQGLRLIYYSQIVNDFQKGDIAEGYSVSREKKESFPLTVTSAQKNPTAFYLCASSIGLASTDTQYFGPGTRLTVL.

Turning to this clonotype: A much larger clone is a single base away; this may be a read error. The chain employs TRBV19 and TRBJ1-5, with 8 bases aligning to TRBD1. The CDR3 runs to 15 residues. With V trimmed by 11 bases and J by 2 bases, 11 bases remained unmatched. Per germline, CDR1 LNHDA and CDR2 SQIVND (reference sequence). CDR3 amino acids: CAGTLTGARNQPQHF. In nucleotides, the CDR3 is TGTGCCGGTACCTTGACAGGGGCCCGCAATCAGCCCCAGCATTTT.

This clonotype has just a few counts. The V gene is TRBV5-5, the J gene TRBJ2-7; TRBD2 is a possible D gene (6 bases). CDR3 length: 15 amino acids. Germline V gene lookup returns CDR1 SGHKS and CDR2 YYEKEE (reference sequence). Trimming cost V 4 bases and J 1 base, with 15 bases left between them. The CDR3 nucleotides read TGTGCCAGCAGCCCCCCCCTAGCGAGGTCCTACGAGCAGTACTTC. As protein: CASSPPLARSYEQYF. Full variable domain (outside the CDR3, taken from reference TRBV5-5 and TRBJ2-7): DAGVTQSPTHLIKTRGQQVTLRCSPISGHKSVSWYQQVLGQGPQFIFQYYEKEERGRGNFPDRFSARQFPNYSSELNVNALLLGDSALYLCASSPPLARSYEQYFGPGTRLTVT.

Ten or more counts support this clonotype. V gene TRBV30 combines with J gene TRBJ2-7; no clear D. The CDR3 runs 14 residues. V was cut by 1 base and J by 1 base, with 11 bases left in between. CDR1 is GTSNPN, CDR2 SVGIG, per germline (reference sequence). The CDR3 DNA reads TGTGCCTGGAGTGAGGTCGGGTCGTCCTACGAGCAGTACTTC. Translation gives CAWSEVGSSYEQYF. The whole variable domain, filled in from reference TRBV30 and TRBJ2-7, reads SQTIHQWPATLVQPVGSPLSLECTVEGTSNPNLYWYRQAAGRGLQLLFYSVGIGQISSEVPQNLSASRPQDRQFILSSKKLLLSDSGFYLCAWSEVGSSYEQYFGPGTRLTVT.

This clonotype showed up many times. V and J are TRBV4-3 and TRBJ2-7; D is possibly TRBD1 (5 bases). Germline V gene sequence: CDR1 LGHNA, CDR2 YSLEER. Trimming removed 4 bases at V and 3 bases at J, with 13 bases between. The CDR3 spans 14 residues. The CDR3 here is CASSPGQGNYEQYF. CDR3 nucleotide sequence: TGCGCCAGCAGCCCCGGACAAGGCAACTACGAGCAGTACTTC.

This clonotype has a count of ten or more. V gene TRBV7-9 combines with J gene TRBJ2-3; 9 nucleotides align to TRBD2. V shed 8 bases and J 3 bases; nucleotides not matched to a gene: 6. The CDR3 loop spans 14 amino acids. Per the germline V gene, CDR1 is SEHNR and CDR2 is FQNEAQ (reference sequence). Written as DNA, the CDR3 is TGTGCCAGCGGTAGCGGGAGTAAGACAGATACGCAGTATTTT. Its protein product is CASGSGSKTDTQYF.

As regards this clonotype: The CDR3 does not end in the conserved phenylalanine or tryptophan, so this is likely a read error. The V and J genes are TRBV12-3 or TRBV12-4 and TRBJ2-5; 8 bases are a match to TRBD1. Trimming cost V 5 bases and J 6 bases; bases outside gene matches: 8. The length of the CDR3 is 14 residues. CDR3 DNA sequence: TGTGCCAGCAGTCTCGGACAGGGTCGACAGACCCAGTACCTC. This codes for CASSLGQGRQTQYL.

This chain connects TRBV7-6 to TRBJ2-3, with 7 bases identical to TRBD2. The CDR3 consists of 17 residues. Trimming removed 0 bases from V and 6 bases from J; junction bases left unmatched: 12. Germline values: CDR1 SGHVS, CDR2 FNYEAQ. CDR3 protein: CASSLAGTRGVWDTQYF. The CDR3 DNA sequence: TGTGCCAGCAGCTTAGCCGGGACTCGGGGGGTATGGGATACGCAGTATTTT.

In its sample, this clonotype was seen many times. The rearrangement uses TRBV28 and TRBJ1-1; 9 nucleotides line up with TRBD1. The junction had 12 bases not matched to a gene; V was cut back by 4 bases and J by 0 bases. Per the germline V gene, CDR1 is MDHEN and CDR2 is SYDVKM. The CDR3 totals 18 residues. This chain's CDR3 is CASSYQLRTGDMNTEAFF. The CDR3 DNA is TGTGCCAGCAGTTACCAACTAAGGACAGGGGACATGAACACTGAAGCTTTCTTT.

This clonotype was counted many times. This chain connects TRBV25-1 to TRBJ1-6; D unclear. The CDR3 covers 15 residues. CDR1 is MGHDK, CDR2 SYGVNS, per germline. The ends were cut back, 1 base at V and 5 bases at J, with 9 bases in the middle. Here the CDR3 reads CASSEWSGNNSPLHF. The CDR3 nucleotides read TGTGCCAGCAGTGAATGGTCGGGGAATAATTCACCCCTCCACTTT. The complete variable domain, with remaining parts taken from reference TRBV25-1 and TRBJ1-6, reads EADIYQTPRYLVIGTGKKITLECSQTMGHDKMYWYQQDPGMELHLIHYSYGVNSTEKGDLSSESTVSRIRTEHFPLTLESARPSHTSQYLCASSEWSGNNSPLHFGNGTRLTVT.

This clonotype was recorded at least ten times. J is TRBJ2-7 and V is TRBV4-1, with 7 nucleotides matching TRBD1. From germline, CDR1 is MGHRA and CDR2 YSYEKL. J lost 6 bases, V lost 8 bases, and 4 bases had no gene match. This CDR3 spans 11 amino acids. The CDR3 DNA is TGCGCCAGCCAGGGGGACGGCGAGCAGTACTTC. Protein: CASQGDGEQYF.

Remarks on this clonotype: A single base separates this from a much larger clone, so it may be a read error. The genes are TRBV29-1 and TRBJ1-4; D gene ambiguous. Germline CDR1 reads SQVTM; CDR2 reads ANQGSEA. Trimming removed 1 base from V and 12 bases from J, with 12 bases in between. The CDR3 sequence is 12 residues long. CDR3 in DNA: TGCAGCGTTGAAGTTGACAAGGAGGAACTGTTTTTT. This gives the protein CSVEVDKEELFF.

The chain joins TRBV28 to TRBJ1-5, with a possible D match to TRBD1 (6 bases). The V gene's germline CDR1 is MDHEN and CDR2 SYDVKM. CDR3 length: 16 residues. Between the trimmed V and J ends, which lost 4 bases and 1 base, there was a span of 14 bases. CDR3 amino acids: CASSYIHRVSNQPQHF. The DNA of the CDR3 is TGTGCCAGCAGTTATATACACAGGGTGAGCAATCAGCCCCAGCATTTT.

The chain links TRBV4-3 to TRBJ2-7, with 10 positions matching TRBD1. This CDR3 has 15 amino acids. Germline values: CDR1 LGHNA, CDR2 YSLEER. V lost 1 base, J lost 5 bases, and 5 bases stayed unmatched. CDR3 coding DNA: TGCGCCAGCAGCCAAGCGACAGGGGGCTATCACGAGCAGTACTTC. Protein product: CASSQATGGYHEQYF.

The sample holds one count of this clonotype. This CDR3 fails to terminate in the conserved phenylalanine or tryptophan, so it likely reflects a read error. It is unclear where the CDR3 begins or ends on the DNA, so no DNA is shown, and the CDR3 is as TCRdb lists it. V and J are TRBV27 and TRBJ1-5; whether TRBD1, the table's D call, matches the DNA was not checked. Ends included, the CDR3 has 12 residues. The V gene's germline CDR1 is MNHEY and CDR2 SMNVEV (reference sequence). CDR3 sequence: CASSPGGQPQHL.

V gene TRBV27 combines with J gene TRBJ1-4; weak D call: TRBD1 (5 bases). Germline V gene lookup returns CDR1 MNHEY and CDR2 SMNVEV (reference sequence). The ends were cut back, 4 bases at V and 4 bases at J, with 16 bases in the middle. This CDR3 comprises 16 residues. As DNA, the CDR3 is TGTGCCAGCAGTTCTCTCTCCTGGGGGGATAATGAAAAACTGTTTTTT. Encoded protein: CASSSLSWGDNEKLFF.

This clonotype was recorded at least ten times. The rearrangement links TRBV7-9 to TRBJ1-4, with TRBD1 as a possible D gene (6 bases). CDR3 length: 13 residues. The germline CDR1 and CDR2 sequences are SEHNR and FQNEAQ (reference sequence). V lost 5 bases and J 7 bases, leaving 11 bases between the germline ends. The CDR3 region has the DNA TGTGCCAGCAGCCCCCCCAGGGGTGAAAAACTGTTTTTT. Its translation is CASSPPRGEKLFF.

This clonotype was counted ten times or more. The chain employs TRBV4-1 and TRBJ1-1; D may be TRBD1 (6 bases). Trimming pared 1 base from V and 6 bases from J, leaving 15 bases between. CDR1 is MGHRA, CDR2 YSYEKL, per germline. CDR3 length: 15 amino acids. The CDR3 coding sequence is TGCGCCAGCAGCCAAGTTCGGGGGGCCGATTCTGAAGCTTTCTTT. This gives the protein CASSQVRGADSEAFF.

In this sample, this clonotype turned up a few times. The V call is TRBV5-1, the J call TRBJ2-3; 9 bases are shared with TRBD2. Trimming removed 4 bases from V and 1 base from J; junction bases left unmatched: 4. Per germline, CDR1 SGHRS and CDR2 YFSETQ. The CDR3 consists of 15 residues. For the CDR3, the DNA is TGCGCCAGCAGCGCCGTAGCGGGGGGCACAGATACGCAGTATTTT. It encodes CASSAVAGGTDTQYF.

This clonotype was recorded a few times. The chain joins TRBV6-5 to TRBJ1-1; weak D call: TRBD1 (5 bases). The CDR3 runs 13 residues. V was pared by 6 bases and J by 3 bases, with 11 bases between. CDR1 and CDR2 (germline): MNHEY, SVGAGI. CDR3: CASRGRGDTEAFF. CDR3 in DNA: TGTGCCAGCAGGGGACGAGGGGACACTGAAGCTTTCTTT.